A selection of T cell receptor beta chains follows, all from one sample in a study of blood T cell repertoires in COVID-19. The protocol was immunoSEQ multiplex PCR, while the TCRdb copy is restricted to in-frame clones and leaves out a portion. The sample carries 75,000 to 90,000 clones, just under 85% recorded once. Sequencing input: peripheral blood. The receptors originated from an elderly man with active or convalescent COVID-19. The CDR3 runs from the conserved cysteine through the conserved F or W. A D gene is named only where the DNA matches it firmly. A clone size is listed for some rows: how often the clone was seen (once, few, many), or a class if it is expanded.

V gene	clone size	D gene	J gene	CDR3 protein	CDR3 DNA
TRBV2	-	-	TRBJ2-2	CASREDSLVVGELFF	TGTGCCAGCAGAGAAGACTCATTGGTCGTCGGGGAGCTGTTTTTT
TRBV7-3	-	TRBD2	TRBJ2-1	CASSLSMGGAEQFF	TGTGCCAGCAGCTTAAGTATGGGAGGGGCTGAGCAGTTCTTC
TRBV5-1	-	TRBD2	TRBJ2-3	CASNPGGAMSTDTQYF	TGCGCCAGCAACCCGGGGGGGGCCATGAGCACAGATACGCAGTATTTT
TRBV7-9	-	TRBD2	TRBJ2-1	CASSAGLAGPSSYNEQFF	TGTGCCAGCAGCGCGGGACTAGCGGGCCCGAGCTCCTACAATGAGCAGTTCTTC
TRBV28	-	-	TRBJ1-3	CASSYSGNTIYF	TGTGCCAGCAGCTACTCTGGAAACACCATATATTTT
TRBV9	few	-	TRBJ1-1	CASQPGGGMNTEAFF	TGTGCCTCTCAACCGGGGGGAGGAATGAACACTGAAGCTTTCTTT
TRBV10-3	-	-	TRBJ1-5	CAIKDGGGNQPQHF	TGTGCCATAAAGGACGGCGGGGGCAATCAGCCCCAGCATTTT
TRBV19	-	-	TRBJ1-3	CASSFGQSSGNTIYF	TGTGCCAGTAGTTTTGGACAGAGCTCTGGAAACACCATATATTTT
TRBV19	once	TRBD1	TRBJ1-2	CASSIVQGHYGYTF	TGTGCCAGTAGTATCGTACAGGGGCACTATGGCTACACCTTC
TRBV4-1	many	-	TRBJ1-2	CASSQDLRTHASNYGYTF	TGCGCCAGCAGCCAAGATTTAAGGACACATGCTTCTAACTATGGCTACACCTTC
TRBV7-6	-	TRBD2	TRBJ2-1	CASSGGLAGYNEQFF	TGTGCCAGCAGCGGAGGACTAGCGGGCTACAATGAGCAGTTCTTC
TRBV4-1	-	-	TRBJ1-1	CASSQDPQGGTEAFF	TGCGCCAGCAGCCAAGATCCCCAGGGAGGTACTGAAGCTTTCTTT
TRBV19	-	-	TRBJ1-5	CASSTLRKEANQPQHF	TGTGCCAGTAGTACACTACGGAAGGAGGCCAATCAGCCCCAGCATTTT